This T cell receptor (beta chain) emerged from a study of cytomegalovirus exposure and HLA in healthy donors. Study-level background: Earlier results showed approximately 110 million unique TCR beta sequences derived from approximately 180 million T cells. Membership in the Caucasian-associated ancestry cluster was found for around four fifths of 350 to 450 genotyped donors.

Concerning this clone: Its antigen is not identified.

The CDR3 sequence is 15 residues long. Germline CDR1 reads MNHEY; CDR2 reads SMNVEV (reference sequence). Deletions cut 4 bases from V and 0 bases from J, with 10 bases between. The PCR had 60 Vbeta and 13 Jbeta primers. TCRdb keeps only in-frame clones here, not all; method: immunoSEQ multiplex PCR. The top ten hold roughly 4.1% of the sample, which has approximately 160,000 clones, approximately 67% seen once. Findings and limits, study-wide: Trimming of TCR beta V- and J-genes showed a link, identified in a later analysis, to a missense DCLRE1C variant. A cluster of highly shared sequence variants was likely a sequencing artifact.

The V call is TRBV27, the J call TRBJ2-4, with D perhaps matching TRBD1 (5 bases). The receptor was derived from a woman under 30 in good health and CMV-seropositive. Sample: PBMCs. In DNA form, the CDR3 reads TGTGCCAGCAGTTCAAACAGGCTAGCCAAAAACATTCAGTACTTC. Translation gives CASSSNRLAKNIQYF.